These T cell receptor beta chains were read from a single sample in a study of PD-L1 blockade in urothelial cancer. Sequenced by immunoSEQ multiplex PCR; TCRdb stores in-frame clones only, minus some. This table holds 50,000 to 60,000 clones, about 88% found once. Sequenced material: PBMCs, taken around atezolizumab (anti-PD-L1) treatment. These TCRs come from a man aged 55 to 70 with urothelial cancer. Both conserved end residues are part of each CDR3.

>TRBV10-2
CASSVGQGTGNTIYF
>TRBV7-9
CASSLGGVNQPQHF
>TRBV6-6
CASSPRVREKLFF
>TRBV18
CASSRGEVADTQYF
>TRBV28
CASSFPAGLNTEAFF
>TRBV5-4
CASSPGPGGNTGELFF
>TRBV28
CASSSGGVGQETQYF
>TRBV4-1
CASSQEPFGLQETQYF
>TRBV6-6
CASSYNSSGRKNIQYF
>TRBV28
CASSTAGQGYNEQFF
>TRBV7-9
CASSSRGDRGSTKYF
>TRBV11-2
CASSLASGYNEQFF
>TRBV4-1
CASSRGVGQLNTEAFF
>TRBV6-5
CASSYDRGRLNTEAFF
>TRBV29-1
CSVTPDRDQQFF
>TRBV7-9
CASSVGTANQPQHF
>TRBV11-3
CASSLGTSGGDEQYF
>TRBV5-1
CASSLGASGGAKDTQYF
>TRBV5-1
CASSPAGAGVGYEQYF
>TRBV7-8
CASSLTGRSGANVLTF
>TRBV28
CASSSASGSYEQYF
>TRBV2
CASSDENHYGYTF
>TRBV29-1
CSVGTDSYEQYF
>TRBV19
CASSVGGGTEAFF
>TRBV7-9
CASTLGGRDYGYTF
>TRBV2
CASKLSGGGQETQYF
>TRBV7-2
CASSLVTSGRRDTQYF
>TRBV19
CATSAAASPLHF
>TRBV7-6
CASSLSAVGEADTQYF
>TRBV6-5
CASRSGETQYF
>TRBV7-9
CASSGAGDMNYGYTF
>TRBV19
CASSVTSGAFTGELFF
>TRBV2
CASILAGGNTDTQYF
>TRBV5-6
CASSPRGAGEKLFF
>TRBV5-5
CASSLGTGEAFF
>TRBV6-4
CASSDGVAGHTGELFF
>TRBV5-6
CASSLWAGNTGELFF
>TRBV19
CASRKDRGAVETQYF
>TRBV6-1
CASSEPIREREYF
>TRBV7-9
CASSLNGGARYEQFF
>TRBV6-1
CASTREKSGYYEQYF
>TRBV6-7
CASSPPGSGRLARDTQYF
>TRBV6-5
CASSYRQDIYGYTF
>TRBV7-2
CASSPSGSNQPQHF
>TRBV7-9
CASRLRTSGYNEQFF
>TRBV6-1
CASSDRNSNQPQHF
>TRBV5-1
CASTRSTGELFF
>TRBV28
CASTTSGRNYGYTF
>TRBV5-6
CASTRTSVVTQYF
>TRBV6-5
CASSGQGRNTIYF
>TRBV27
CASRTGATNTQYF
>TRBV5-1
CASSLDPGQGAAGTIYF
>TRBV13
CASKRTSGNEQFF
>TRBV6-1
CASRAQGSIGPQHF
>TRBV19
CASRQGERSPLHF